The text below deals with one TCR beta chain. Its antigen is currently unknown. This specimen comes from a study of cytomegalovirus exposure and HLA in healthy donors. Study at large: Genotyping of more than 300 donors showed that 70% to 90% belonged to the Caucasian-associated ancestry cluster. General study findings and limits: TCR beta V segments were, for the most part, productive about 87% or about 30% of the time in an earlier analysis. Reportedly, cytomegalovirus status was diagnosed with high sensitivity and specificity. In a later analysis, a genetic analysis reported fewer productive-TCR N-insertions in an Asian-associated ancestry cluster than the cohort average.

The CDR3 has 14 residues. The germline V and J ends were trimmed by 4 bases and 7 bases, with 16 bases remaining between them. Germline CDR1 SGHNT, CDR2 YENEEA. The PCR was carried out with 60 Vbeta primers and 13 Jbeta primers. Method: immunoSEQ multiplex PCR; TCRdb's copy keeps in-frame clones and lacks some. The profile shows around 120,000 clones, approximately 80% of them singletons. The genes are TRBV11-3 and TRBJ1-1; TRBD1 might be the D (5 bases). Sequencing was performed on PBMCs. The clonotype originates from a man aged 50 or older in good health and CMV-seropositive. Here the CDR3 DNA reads TGTGCCAGCAGCTCCACAGGAGTCCCTTTTGAAGCTTTCTTT. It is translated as CASSSTGVPFEAFF. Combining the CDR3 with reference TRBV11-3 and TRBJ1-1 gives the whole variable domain EAGVVQSPRYKIIEKKQPVAFWCNPISGHNTLYWYLQNLGQGPELLIRYENEEAVDDSQLPKDRFSAERLKGVDSTLKIQPAELGDSAVYLCASSSTGVPFEAFFGQGTRLTVV.